The entry below describes one T cell receptor (beta chain). Antigen specificity is unknown. The CDR3 runs to 16 residues. Germline V CDR1 and CDR2: SGHVS, FQNEAQ. The V segment lost 5 bases and the J segment 2 bases; nucleotides outside the gene matches: 7. Profiling relied on immunoSEQ multiplex PCR, and the TCRdb table lists in-frame clones only, not all of them. The table has approximately 2.5 million clones, under 95% seen once. This sample is drawn from a study of shared clonotypes between healthy human individuals. The study's findings and limits: Relative to clonotypes present in all four donors, those not shared had lower generation probabilities. The study generally estimated greater richness for naive than memory subsets.

The receptor comes from a man aged 18 to 30 in good health. Some clones in this sample may be carry-over from other donors' samples. The chain is built from TRBV7-8 and TRBJ2-5, with 11 bases that match TRBD2. Material for sequencing was naive CD4+ T cells from PBMCs. Documented subset: CD45RA+ positively selected. The CDR3 loop reads CASSQMTSGTQETQYF. CDR3 sequence (DNA): TGTGCCAGCAGCCAAATGACTAGCGGGACGCAAGAGACCCAGTACTTC.